The entry that follows covers one TCR beta chain sequence. Germline values: CDR1 KGHSH, CDR2 LQKENI. The V gene end was trimmed by 3 bases and the J gene end by 6 bases; junction bases not matched to a gene: 15. This CDR3 has 17 amino acids. Generated by immunoSEQ multiplex PCR, the TCRdb table keeps only in-frame clones and is missing some. This sample has about 130,000 clones, with 90% found just once. The data stem from a study of T cell responses to AZD1222 COVID-19 vaccine. The V and J genes are TRBV18 and TRBJ2-7; 9 positions agree with TRBD2. The TCR comes from an adult in good health. This specimen consisted of peripheral blood, obtained on day 0 of MenACWY control vaccination. CDR3 nucleotide sequence: TGTGCCAGCTCACCTCATGACCCTAGCGGGGTTTCCGTCGAGCAGTACGTC. Translating gives CASSPHDPSGVSVEQYV.